Only a few counts were recorded for the clone carrying this TCR beta chain. This entry belongs to a study of identical twins. This CDR3 is built from 16 residues. The ends were cut back, 2 bases at V and 2 bases at J, with 13 bases in the middle. Template switching added a universal primer site; cDNA carried unique molecular identifiers. TCRdb processed the 5' RACE reads anew with MiXCR; each CDR3 protein has one entry. The data contain some 440,000 distinct CDR3 sequences, 20% to 25% of them singletons. This same sample was also part of a study on T cells expressing NK-cell markers. This second study says: Sorting of alpha-beta TCR T cells alone was achieved in several experiments with an anti-gamma-delta TCR antibody. In roughly six donors, dominant NKG2C+ clonotypes were about 1.0-7.0% of CD8+ T cells. HCMV specificity of the expanded NKG2C+ T cell clones was not established.

The sequence was collected from a woman under 30 in good health. The sample consisted of CD4+ T cells sorted from blood. V usage is TRBV12-3 or TRBV12-4 and J usage is TRBJ2-1; TRBD2 might be the D (6 bases). The CDR3 here is CASSLYVGSTYNEQFF. In nucleotides, the CDR3 is TGTGCCAGCAGTTTATACGTCGGGAGCACCTACAATGAGCAGTTCTTC.